This TCR beta chain was retrieved from a study of somatic mutations in cytotoxic T cells in rheumatoid arthritis. Study in general: In some cases, T-cell populations stained with V beta antibodies were flow-sorted at nearly 100% purity, and these included V beta1+ cells sequenced for TCRB.

Some clones are missing from TCRdb's copy, which holds only in-frame ones; the method was immunoSEQ multiplex PCR. The sample shows under 20,000 clones, 75% to 90% of them seen only once. The CDR3 spans 21 residues. Germline CDR1 is MGHRA and CDR2 is YSYEKL. V trimming: 0 bases; J trimming: 4 bases; junction bases outside the gene matches: 18. The chain uses TRBV4-1 and TRBJ1-2; 12 bases fit TRBD1. The receptor's source is a woman between 40 and 55 years old with rheumatoid arthritis. The specimen was CD8+ T cells sorted from blood. CDR3 DNA sequence: TGCGCCAGCAGCCAAGAAGGAGGGACCGATGGGACAGGGGGCTTTAGCTATGGCTACACCTTC. The encoded protein is CASSQEGGTDGTGGFSYGYTF.